This T cell receptor beta chain was identified in a study of blood T cell repertoires in COVID-19. From germline, CDR1 is WNHNN and CDR2 SYGVQD (reference sequence). This CDR3 has 19 amino acids. The V and J ends lost 0 bases and 3 bases, in that order; junction bases with no gene match: 13. Data came from immunoSEQ multiplex PCR; TCRdb stores just in-frame clones and leaves some out. The repertoire holds 150,000 to 250,000 clones, around 94% seen once, with 0.7% to 0.8% in the top ten. The genes are TRBV10-1 and TRBJ2-3, with TRBD2 identical over 9 bases. The sequenced sample consisted of peripheral blood. The receptor's source is a man aged 25-45 years with COVID-19, enrolled during active disease. Written as DNA, the CDR3 is TGCGCCAGCAGTGAGTCGAAATCTGCCTTGCGGGGGGGGACAGATACGCAGTATTTT. As protein: CASSESKSALRGGTDTQYF.